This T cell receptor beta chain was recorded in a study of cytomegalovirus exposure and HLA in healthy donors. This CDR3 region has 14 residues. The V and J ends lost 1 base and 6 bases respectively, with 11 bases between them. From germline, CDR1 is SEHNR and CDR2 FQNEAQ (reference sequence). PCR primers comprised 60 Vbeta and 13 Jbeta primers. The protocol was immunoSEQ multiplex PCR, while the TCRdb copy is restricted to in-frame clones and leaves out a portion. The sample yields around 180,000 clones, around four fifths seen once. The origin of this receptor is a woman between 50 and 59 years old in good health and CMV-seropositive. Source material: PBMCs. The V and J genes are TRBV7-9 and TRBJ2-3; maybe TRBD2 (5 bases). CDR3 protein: CASSLGVATDTQYF. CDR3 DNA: TGTGCCAGCAGCTTAGGGGTAGCGACGGATACGCAGTATTTT.